This entry is about one T cell receptor (beta chain). Measured with immunoSEQ multiplex PCR; TCRdb has only the in-frame clones, and not every one. The sample lists some 81,000 clones; about four fifths were seen once. These data belong to a study of OX40 agonist ivuxolimab in advanced cancers. This sample comprised CD4+ or CD8+ T cells sorted from blood, obtained in a trial of the OX40 agonist ivuxolimab. This TCR was recovered from an adult with an advanced solid tumor such as melanoma, head and neck, liver or kidney cancer.

This CDR3 is CASSFRWGTGVSPLHF. DNA of the CDR3: TGTGCCAGCAGTTTCCGCTGGGGGACAGGGGTTTCACCCCTCCACTTT. The V and J genes are TRBV28 and TRBJ1-6; 10 bases agree with TRBD1. J was trimmed by 9 bases and V by 3 bases; bases with no gene match: 8. Germline V gene sequence: CDR1 MDHEN, CDR2 SYDVKM. The CDR3 consists of 16 residues. The full variable domain, completed using reference TRBV28 and TRBJ1-6, is DVKVTQSSRYLVKRTGEKVFLECVQDMDHENMFWYRQDPGLGLRLIYFSYDVKMKEKGDIPEGYSVSREKKERFSLILESASTNQTSMYLCASSFRWGTGVSPLHFGNGTRLTVT.